This T cell receptor beta chain was observed in a study of cytomegalovirus exposure and HLA in healthy donors. About the research overall: In terms of ancestry, the Caucasian-associated cluster contained about 81% of the roughly 400 genotyped donors.

V shed 5 bases and J 5 bases; nucleotides not matched to a gene: 5. The CDR3 is made up of 15 amino acids. The germline CDR1 and CDR2 sequences are SGHNT and YENEEA. Study conclusions and caveats: One variant, a missense change in DCLRE1C, was linked in a later analysis to TCR beta V- and J-gene trimming. Listed as cytomegalovirus-associated were 150 or so TCR beta chains.

This clone occurred a few times. The antigen is undetermined. Amplification used 60 Vbeta primers and 13 Jbeta primers. Generated by immunoSEQ multiplex PCR, the TCRdb table keeps only in-frame clones and is missing some. This table has about 170,000 clones, approximately 76% appearing once. The clonotype originates from a female donor in good health and CMV-seronegative. Sequencing was done on a sample of PBMCs. The J gene is TRBJ2-5, the V gene TRBV11-3; TRBD2 matches 13 bases. The CDR3 region is CASSAGLAGAETQYF. Here the CDR3 DNA reads TGTGCCAGCAGCGCCGGACTAGCGGGGGCGGAGACCCAGTACTTC. The full variable domain, with the rest looked up from reference TRBV11-3 and TRBJ2-5, is EAGVVQSPRYKIIEKKQPVAFWCNPISGHNTLYWYLQNLGQGPELLIRYENEEAVDDSQLPKDRFSAERLKGVDSTLKIQPAELGDSAVYLCASSAGLAGAETQYFGPGTRLLVL.